What follows are 21 T cell receptor beta chains derived from one specimen sequenced in a study of blood T cells in healthy people across ages. A second roughly 6 to 12 cycle PCR used barcoded and J-beta primers. TCRdb independently ran MiXCR on the 5' RACE reads; one entry per CDR3 protein. Among some 1.6 million distinct CDR3 sequences listed, 34% were seen once. The specimen sequenced was blood. Receptors originate from a young woman in good health.

The V gene is TRBV9, the J gene TRBJ2-3, with D perhaps being TRBD1 or TRBD2 (5 bases each). The CDR3 is made up of 15 amino acids. V lost 0 bases and J 2 bases, leaving 10 bases between the germline ends. Germline V gives CDR1 SGDLS, CDR2 YYNGEE. CDR3 in amino acids: CASSVDGGFTDTQYF. Written as DNA, the CDR3 is TGTGCCAGCAGCGTAGATGGGGGATTCACAGATACGCAGTATTTT. The full variable domain, completed using reference TRBV9 and TRBJ2-3, is DSGVTQTPKHLITATGQRVTLRCSPRSGDLSVYWYQQSLDQGLQFLIQYYNGEERAKGNILERFSAQQFPDLHSELNLSSLELGDSALYFCASSVDGGFTDTQYFGPGTRLTVL.

The rearrangement joins TRBV29-1 to TRBJ1-2, with 7 bases that match TRBD1. The CDR3 is 14 amino acids. J gave up 4 bases and V 3 bases, and 8 bases lay outside the gene matches. Looked up from germline, CDR1 is SQVTM and CDR2 is ANQGSEA. For the CDR3, the DNA is TGCAGCGTTGATGAAGGGGGCGCCGGCTATGGCTACACCTTC. Translating gives CSVDEGGAGYGYTF. Combining the CDR3 with reference TRBV29-1 and TRBJ1-2 gives the whole variable domain SAVISQKPSRDICQRGTSLTIQCQVDSQVTMMFWYRQQPGQSLTLIATANQGSEATYESGFVIDKFPISRPNLTFSTLTVSNMSPEDSSIYLCSVDEGGAGYGYTFGSGTRLTVV.

This clonotype was observed a few times. The chain uses TRBV6-1 and TRBJ2-2; D might be TRBD1 (5 bases). Trimming took off 2 bases at V and 8 bases at J, with 9 bases between the two ends. The CDR3 extends over 13 amino acids. Per germline, CDR1 MNHNS and CDR2 SASEGT. CDR3 amino acids: CASSEQGTGELFF. The CDR3 DNA reads as TGTGCCAGCAGTGAACAGGGTACGGGGGAGCTGTTTTTT.

This clonotype was counted between two and nine times. The gene calls are TRBV27 and TRBJ2-1; 11 bases align to TRBD2. V was clipped by 5 bases and J by 9 bases; unmatched bases: 12. This CDR3 contains 16 residues. Germline CDR1 and CDR2: MNHEY and SMNVEV (reference sequence). CDR3 loop: CASSPSLAGGSGEQFF. The CDR3 coding sequence is TGTGCCAGCAGTCCCTCTCTAGCGGGAGGATCGGGTGAGCAGTTCTTC.

The chain couples TRBV5-1 to TRBJ2-5, with D possibly being TRBD1 or TRBD2 (5 bases each). CDR1 is SGHRS and CDR2 is YFSETQ in the germline V gene. Trimming removed 6 bases at V and 4 bases at J, with 13 bases between. The CDR3 sequence is 13 residues long. The CDR3 sequence: CASTLGVSETQYF. The CDR3, as DNA: TGCGCCAGCACCCTGGGGGTATCAGAGACCCAGTACTTC.

This clonotype appeared once. The chain has TRBV27 and TRBJ2-1; a weak D match, TRBD1 (6 bases). CDR1 and CDR2 (germline): MNHEY, SMNVEV (reference sequence). The length of the CDR3 is 16 residues. V gave up 2 bases and J gave up 7 bases, with 18 bases separating them. The CDR3 nucleotides read TGTGCCAGCAGTTTAGACAGGCTAGCCCAGGGGAATGAGCAGTTCTTC. Residues: CASSLDRLAQGNEQFF.

The V and J genes are TRBV29-1 and TRBJ2-3; 7 nucleotides line up with TRBD2. The V and J ends lost 4 bases and 0 bases, in that order; junction bases with no gene match: 4. This CDR3 contains 14 residues. The germline V gene has CDR1 SQVTM and CDR2 ANQGSEA. In DNA form, the CDR3 reads TGCAGCGTTGGAGGAGCGGGAAGCACAGATACGCAGTATTTT. Residues: CSVGGAGSTDTQYF.

This clonotype appeared a few times. This chain links TRBV13 with TRBJ2-7; maybe TRBD2 (5 bases). The CDR3 sequence is 14 residues long. V gave up 5 bases and J gave up 5 bases, with 16 bases separating them. From germline, CDR1 is PRHDT and CDR2 FYEKMQ (reference sequence). CDR3 amino acids: CASSRTRRRNEQYF. The CDR3 DNA reads TGTGCCAGCAGCCGTACCAGACGGAGGAACGAGCAGTACTTC.

This clonotype was observed a handful of times. The chain carries TRBV7-2 and TRBJ1-2, with TRBD1 identical over 8 bases. The V gene's germline CDR1 is SGHTA and CDR2 FQGNSA. CDR3 length: 15 residues. Trimming took 5 bases from V and 0 from J; bases not matched to a gene: 5. CDR3 residues: CASSTDRGANYGYTF. The CDR3 DNA is TGTGCCAGCAGCACAGACAGGGGAGCTAACTATGGCTACACCTTC.

The V and J genes are TRBV5-1 and TRBJ2-3; D gene unclear. This CDR3 has 17 residues. From germline, CDR1 is SGHRS and CDR2 YFSETQ. Trimming took off 2 bases at V and 0 bases at J, with 16 bases between the two ends. CDR3 in amino acids: CASSLNPLDGSTDTQYF. DNA of the CDR3: TGCGCCAGCAGCTTAAATCCACTGGACGGAAGCACAGATACGCAGTATTTT.

In this sample, this clonotype turned up a few times. This chain's CDR3 is CASSPPRLSYNEQFF. Written as DNA, the CDR3 is TGTGCCAGCAGCCCACCCCGACTCTCCTACAATGAGCAGTTCTTC. The rearrangement links TRBV11-2 to TRBJ2-1, with D unclear. Germline CDR1 is SGHAT and CDR2 is FQNNGV. The ends were cut back, 5 bases at V and 0 bases at J, with 11 bases in the middle. The CDR3 sequence is 15 residues long.

This chain links TRBV3-1 with TRBJ1-2; the match to TRBD1 covers 8 bases. J was trimmed by 8 bases and V by 4 bases; bases with no gene match: 9. The CDR3 covers 14 residues. The V gene's germline CDR1 is LGHDT and CDR2 YNNKEL (reference sequence). CDR3 coding DNA: TGTGCCAGCAGCCGGGCTGACAGGGGAGGCGGCTACACCTTC. Protein product: CASSRADRGGGYTF.

This clonotype was seen more than once but under ten times. CDR3 region: CASSYRSGDRQYF. The DNA for the CDR3 is TGTGCCAGCAGTTACCGGAGCGGGGATCGGCAGTATTTT. The chain uses TRBV6-5 and TRBJ2-3, with TRBD2 identical over 7 bases. The CDR3 spans 13 residues. With V trimmed by 2 bases and J by 11 bases, 7 bases remained unmatched. The germline gives CDR1 MNHEY, CDR2 SVGAGI.

This clonotype was seen repeatedly, ten times or more. The chain joins TRBV20-1 to TRBJ1-4, with 11 bases aligning to TRBD1. J gave up 7 bases and V 6 bases, and 10 bases lay outside the gene matches. The CDR3 covers 15 residues. Germline loops: CDR1 DFQATT, CDR2 SNEGSKA (reference sequence). CDR3 in DNA: TGCAGTGCCGACTCCCGGACAGGGGGCAGTGAAAAACTGTTTTTT. The encoded protein is CSADSRTGGSEKLFF.

The CDR3 nucleotides read TGTGCCAGCTCACCACCCTGGACAGGGGGCGTTGATGGCTACACCTTC. Translated, it gives CASSPPWTGGVDGYTF. The chain recombines TRBV18 with TRBJ1-2; TRBD1 aligns across 11 bases. CDR1 KGHSH and CDR2 LQKENI come from the germline V gene. Trimming took 0 bases from V and 6 from J; bases not matched to a gene: 6. CDR3 length: 16 residues.

This clonotype has at least ten counts. The chain has TRBV12-3 or TRBV12-4 and TRBJ1-1; D not resolved. The germline V and J ends were trimmed by 2 bases and 1 base, with 8 bases remaining between them. The CDR3 is 14 amino acids. In DNA form, the CDR3 reads TGTGCCAGCAGTTTATTTTCCACGAACACTGAAGCTTTCTTT. This codes for CASSLFSTNTEAFF.

This chain links TRBV13 with TRBJ2-3, with 8 nucleotides matching TRBD2. J lost 3 bases, V lost 3 bases, and 8 bases had no gene match. This CDR3 spans 16 amino acids. Germline V gives CDR1 PRHDT, CDR2 FYEKMQ (reference sequence). The CDR3 is CASSFGDRGGTDTQYF. CDR3 coding DNA: TGTGCCAGCAGCTTCGGAGATCGGGGGGGGACAGATACGCAGTATTTT.

There are a few counts of this clonotype. The chain has TRBV7-2 and TRBJ2-7; 7 bases match TRBD1. This CDR3 comprises 15 residues. V dropped 3 bases and J dropped 5; count of bases not matched to a gene: 10. Germline V gene sequence: CDR1 SGHTA, CDR2 FQGNSA. CDR3: CASSFFSGGLNEQYF. DNA of the CDR3: TGTGCCAGCAGCTTCTTCTCAGGGGGTCTGAACGAGCAGTACTTC.

There are a few counts of this clonotype. This chain links TRBV29-1 with TRBJ1-2; D gene uncertain. Trimming took 3 bases from V and 2 from J, leaving 25 bases between them. Looked up from germline, CDR1 is SQVTM and CDR2 is ANQGSEA. CDR3 length: 18 residues. The CDR3 DNA follows: TGCAGCGTTGAGTTGGTAGTTGGCAGCTCCACCGCCAACTATGGCTACACCTTC. Translation: CSVELVVGSSTANYGYTF.

V gene TRBV6-1 combines with J gene TRBJ1-2; D not certain. Germline assignment: CDR1 MNHNS and CDR2 SASEGT. The CDR3 consists of 14 residues. Deletions cut 1 base from V and 1 base from J, with 7 bases between. The CDR3 is CASSEEVGNYGYTF. CDR3 nucleotides: TGTGCCAGCAGTGAAGAAGTGGGTAACTATGGCTACACCTTC.

The chain has TRBV20-1 and TRBJ1-1; D is unresolved. Germline values: CDR1 DFQATT, CDR2 SNEGSKA (reference sequence). V was pared by 0 bases and J by 1 base, with 9 bases between. CDR3 size: 14 residues. The CDR3 DNA reads as TGCAGTGCTAGAGATGGACGGAAGAACACTGAAGCTTTCTTT. It yields the protein CSARDGRKNTEAFF.